The source of this T cell receptor (beta chain) is a study of blood T cells in healthy people across ages. For the second PCR, which ran for about 6 to 11 cycles, a sample-barcoded 5' primer and a J-beta primer mix were used. TCRdb reprocessed the 5' RACE reads via MiXCR and lists one record per CDR3 protein. Of about 970,000 distinct CDR3 sequences in the sample, 45% to 60% were seen once. Germline CDR1 is ENHRY and CDR2 is SYGVKD. Trimming left V 6 bases short and J 5 bases short, with 11 bases between. This CDR3 comprises 13 residues. The chain combines TRBV10-3 with TRBJ1-5, with D unresolved. The sequence was collected from a woman aged 60-70 years in good health. Material: blood. This chain's CDR3 is CAIRDDGDQPQHF. CDR3 nucleotide sequence: TGTGCCATCAGGGACGACGGAGATCAGCCCCAGCATTTT.